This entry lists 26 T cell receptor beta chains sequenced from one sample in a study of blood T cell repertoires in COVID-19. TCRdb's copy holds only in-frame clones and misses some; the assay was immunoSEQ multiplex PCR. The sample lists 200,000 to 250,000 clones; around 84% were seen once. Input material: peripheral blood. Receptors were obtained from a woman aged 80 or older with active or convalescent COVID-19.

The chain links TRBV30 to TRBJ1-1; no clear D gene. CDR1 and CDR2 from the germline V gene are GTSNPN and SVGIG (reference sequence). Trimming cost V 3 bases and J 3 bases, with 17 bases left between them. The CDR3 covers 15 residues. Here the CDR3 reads CAWSRGSGIDTEAFF. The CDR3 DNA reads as TGTGCCTGGAGCCGAGGATCGGGGATAGACACTGAAGCTTTCTTT.

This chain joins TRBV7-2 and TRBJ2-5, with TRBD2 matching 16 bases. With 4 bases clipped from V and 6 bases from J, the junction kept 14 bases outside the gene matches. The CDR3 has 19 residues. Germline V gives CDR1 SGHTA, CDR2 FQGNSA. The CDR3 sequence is CASSSSLGTSGGAGKTQYF. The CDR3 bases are TGTGCCAGCAGCTCCAGTCTTGGGACTAGCGGGGGGGCCGGGAAGACCCAGTACTTC.

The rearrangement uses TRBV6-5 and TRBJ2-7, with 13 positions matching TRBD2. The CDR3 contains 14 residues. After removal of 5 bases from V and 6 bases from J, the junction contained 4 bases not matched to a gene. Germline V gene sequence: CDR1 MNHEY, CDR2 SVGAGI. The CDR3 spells CASSQRTSGGEQYF. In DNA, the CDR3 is TGTGCCAGCAGTCAACGGACTAGCGGGGGCGAGCAGTACTTC.

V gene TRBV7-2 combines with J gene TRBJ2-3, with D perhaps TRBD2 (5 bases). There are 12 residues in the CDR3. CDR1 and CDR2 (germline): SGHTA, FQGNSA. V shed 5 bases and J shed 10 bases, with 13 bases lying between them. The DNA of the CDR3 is TGTGCCAGCAGCCCCCTACTAGTTCCGCAGTATTTT. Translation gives CASSPLLVPQYF. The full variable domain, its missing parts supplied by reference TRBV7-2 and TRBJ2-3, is GAGVSQSPSNKVTEKGKDVELRCDPISGHTALYWYRQSLGQGLEFLIYFQGNSAPDKSGLPSDRFSAERTGGSVSTLTIQRTQQEDSAVYLCASSPLLVPQYFGPGTRLTVL.

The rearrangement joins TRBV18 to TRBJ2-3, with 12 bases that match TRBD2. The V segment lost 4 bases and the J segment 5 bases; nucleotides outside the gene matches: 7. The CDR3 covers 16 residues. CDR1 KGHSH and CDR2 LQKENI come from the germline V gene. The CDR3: CASSQLAGGPGDTQYF. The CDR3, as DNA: TGTGCCAGCTCACAGCTAGCGGGGGGGCCAGGAGATACGCAGTATTTT.

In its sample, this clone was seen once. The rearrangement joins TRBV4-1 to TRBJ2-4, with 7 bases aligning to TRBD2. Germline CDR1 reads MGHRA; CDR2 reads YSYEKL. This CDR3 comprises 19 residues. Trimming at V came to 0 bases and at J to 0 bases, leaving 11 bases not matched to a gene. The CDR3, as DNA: TGCGCCAGCAGCCAAGAGAGGTGGCTAGCGGACTTAGCCAAAAACATTCAGTACTTC. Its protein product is CASSQERWLADLAKNIQYF.

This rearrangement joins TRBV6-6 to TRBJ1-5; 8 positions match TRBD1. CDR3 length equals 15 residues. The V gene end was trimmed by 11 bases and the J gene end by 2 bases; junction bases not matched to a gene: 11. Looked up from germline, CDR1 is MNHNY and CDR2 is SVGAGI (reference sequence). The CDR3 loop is CAGATTGQGNQPQHF. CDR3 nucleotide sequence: TGTGCCGGAGCAACTACGGGACAGGGCAATCAGCCCCAGCATTTT.

CDR3 in DNA: TGTGCCAGCAGTCCGAGGACAGGGGGACGGGTAGCCAAAAACATTCAGTACTTC. As protein: CASSPRTGGRVAKNIQYF. The rearrangement joins TRBV6-6 to TRBJ2-4; 10 bases are shared with TRBD1. Germline loops: CDR1 MNHNY, CDR2 SVGAGI (reference sequence). Trimming removed 5 bases from V and 0 bases from J; junction bases left unmatched: 10. The CDR3 extends over 18 amino acids.

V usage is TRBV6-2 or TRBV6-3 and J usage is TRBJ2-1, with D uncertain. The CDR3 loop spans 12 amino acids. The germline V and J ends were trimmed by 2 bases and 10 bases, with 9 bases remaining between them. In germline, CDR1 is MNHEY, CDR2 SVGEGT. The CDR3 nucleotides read TGTGCCAGCAGTTACACGACAAAGGAGCAGTTCTTC. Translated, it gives CASSYTTKEQFF.

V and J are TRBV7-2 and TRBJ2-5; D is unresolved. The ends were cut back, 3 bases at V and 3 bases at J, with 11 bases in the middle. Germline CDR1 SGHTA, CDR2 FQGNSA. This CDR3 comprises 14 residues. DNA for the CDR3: TGTGCCAGCAGCTTTTATGGCCAGAAAGAGACCCAGTACTTC. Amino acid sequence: CASSFYGQKETQYF.

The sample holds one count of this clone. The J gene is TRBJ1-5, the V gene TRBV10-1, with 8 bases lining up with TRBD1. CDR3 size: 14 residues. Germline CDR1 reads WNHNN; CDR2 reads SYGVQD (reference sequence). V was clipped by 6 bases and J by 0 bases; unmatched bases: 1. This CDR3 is CASSDRGSNQPQHF. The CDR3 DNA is TGCGCCAGCAGCGACAGGGGTAGCAATCAGCCCCAGCATTTT.

CDR3 DNA: TGTGCCAGCAGCTTGCAAGGAGGGACGGGTGGCTACACCTTC. Translated: CASSLQGGTGGYTF. V usage is TRBV5-6 and J usage is TRBJ1-2; perhaps TRBD1 as D (5 bases). CDR1 and CDR2 (germline): SGHDT, YYEEEE. Trimming pared 1 base from V and 7 bases from J, leaving 14 bases between. This CDR3 has 14 residues.

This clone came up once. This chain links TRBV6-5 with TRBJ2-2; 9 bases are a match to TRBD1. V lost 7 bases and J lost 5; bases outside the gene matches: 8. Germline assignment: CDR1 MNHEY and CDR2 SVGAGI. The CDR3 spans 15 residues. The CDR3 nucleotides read TGTGCCAGCACCTCCGGGGGGACAGGGACCGGGGAGCTGTTTTTT. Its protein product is CASTSGGTGTGELFF.

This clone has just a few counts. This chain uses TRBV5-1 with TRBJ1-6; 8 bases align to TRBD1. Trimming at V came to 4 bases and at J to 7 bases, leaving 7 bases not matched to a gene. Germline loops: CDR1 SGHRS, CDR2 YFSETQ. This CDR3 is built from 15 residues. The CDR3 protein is CASSSPGQENSPLHF. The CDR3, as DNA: TGCGCCAGCAGCAGCCCGGGACAGGAAAATTCACCCCTCCACTTT.

CDR3 loop: CAWSYGETQYF. DNA for the CDR3: TGTGCCTGGTCTTACGGGGAGACCCAGTACTTC. The rearrangement joins TRBV30 to TRBJ2-5; D unclear. Germline V lookup: CDR1 GTSNPN, CDR2 SVGIG (reference sequence). The germline V and J ends were trimmed by 5 bases and 5 bases, with 9 bases remaining between them. The CDR3 spans 11 residues. The variable domain in full, with the rest retrieved from reference TRBV30 and TRBJ2-5, is SQTIHQWPATLVQPVGSPLSLECTVEGTSNPNLYWYRQAAGRGLQLLFYSVGIGQISSEVPQNLSASRPQDRQFILSSKKLLLSDSGFYLCAWSYGETQYFGPGTRLLVL.

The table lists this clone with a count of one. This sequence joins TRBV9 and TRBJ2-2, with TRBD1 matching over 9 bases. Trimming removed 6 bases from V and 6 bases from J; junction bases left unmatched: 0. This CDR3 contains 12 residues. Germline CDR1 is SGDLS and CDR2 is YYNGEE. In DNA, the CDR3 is TGTGCCAGCAACAGGGGGCCCGGGGAGCTGTTTTTT. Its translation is CASNRGPGELFF.

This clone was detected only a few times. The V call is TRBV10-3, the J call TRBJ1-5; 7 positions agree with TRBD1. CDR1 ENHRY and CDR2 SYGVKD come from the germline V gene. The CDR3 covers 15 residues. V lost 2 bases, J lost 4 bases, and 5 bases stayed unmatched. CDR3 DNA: TGTGCCATCAGTGAGCGCGTCAGGGGGAATCAGCCCCAGCATTTT. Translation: CAISERVRGNQPQHF.

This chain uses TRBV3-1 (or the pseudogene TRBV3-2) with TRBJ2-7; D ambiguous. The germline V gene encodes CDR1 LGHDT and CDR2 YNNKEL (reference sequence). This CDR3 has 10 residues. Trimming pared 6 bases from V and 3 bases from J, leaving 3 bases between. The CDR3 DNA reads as TGTGCCAGCAGTAACTACGAGCAGTACTTC. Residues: CASSNYEQYF.

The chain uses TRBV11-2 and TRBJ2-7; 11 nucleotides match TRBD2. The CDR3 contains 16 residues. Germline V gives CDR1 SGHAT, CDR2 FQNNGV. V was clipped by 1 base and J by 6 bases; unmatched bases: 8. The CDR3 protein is CASSLALAGGLSEQYF. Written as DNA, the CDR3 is TGTGCCAGCAGCTTAGCCTTAGCGGGGGGGCTCTCCGAGCAGTACTTC.

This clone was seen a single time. The DNA of the CDR3 is TGTGCCAGCGGCCCGTTGGATAGCGGGTATGCTAGCTCCTACAATGAGCAGTTCTTC. This encodes CASGPLDSGYASSYNEQFF. This rearrangement joins TRBV28 to TRBJ2-1, with 7 bases identical to TRBD2. From germline, CDR1 is MDHEN and CDR2 SYDVKM. V shed 8 bases and J 0 bases; nucleotides not matched to a gene: 19. This CDR3 is built from 19 residues.

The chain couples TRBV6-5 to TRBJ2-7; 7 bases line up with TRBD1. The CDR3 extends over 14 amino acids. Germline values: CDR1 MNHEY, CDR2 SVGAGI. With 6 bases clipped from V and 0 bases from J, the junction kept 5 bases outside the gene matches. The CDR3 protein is CASSTTGTSYEQYF. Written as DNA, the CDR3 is TGTGCCAGCAGCACGACAGGGACCTCCTACGAGCAGTACTTC.

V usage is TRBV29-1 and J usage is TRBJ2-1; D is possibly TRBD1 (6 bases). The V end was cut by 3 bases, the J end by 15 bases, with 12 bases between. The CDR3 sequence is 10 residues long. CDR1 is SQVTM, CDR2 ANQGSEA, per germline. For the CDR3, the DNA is TGCAGCGTTGAGGGCAGGGGTATGTTCTTC. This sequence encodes CSVEGRGMFF.

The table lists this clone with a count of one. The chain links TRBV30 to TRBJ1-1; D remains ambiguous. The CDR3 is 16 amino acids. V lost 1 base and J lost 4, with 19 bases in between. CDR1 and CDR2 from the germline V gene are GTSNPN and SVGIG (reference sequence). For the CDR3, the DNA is TGTGCCTGGAGTGCGGGAGGACGGGATGGGCGCACTGAAGCTTTCTTT. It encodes CAWSAGGRDGRTEAFF.

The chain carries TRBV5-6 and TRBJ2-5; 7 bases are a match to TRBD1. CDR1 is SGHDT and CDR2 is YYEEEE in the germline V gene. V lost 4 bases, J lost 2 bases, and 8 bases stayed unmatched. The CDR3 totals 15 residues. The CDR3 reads CASSLFPGQQETQYF. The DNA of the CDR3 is TGTGCCAGCAGCCTATTCCCGGGACAGCAAGAGACCCAGTACTTC.

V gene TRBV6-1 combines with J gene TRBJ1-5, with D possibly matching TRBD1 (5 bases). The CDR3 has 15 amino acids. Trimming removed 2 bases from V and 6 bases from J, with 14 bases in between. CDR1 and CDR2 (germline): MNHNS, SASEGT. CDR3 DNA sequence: TGTGCCAGCAGTGAATATTGGGGGGGTAGTCAGCCCCAGCATTTT. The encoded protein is CASSEYWGGSQPQHF.

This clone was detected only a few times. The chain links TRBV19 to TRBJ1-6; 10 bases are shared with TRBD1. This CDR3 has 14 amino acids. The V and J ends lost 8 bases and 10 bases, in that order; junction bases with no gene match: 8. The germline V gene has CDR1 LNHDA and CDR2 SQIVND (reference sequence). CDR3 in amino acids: CASGSDRGVSPLHF. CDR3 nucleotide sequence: TGTGCCAGTGGTTCGGACAGGGGGGTCTCACCCCTCCACTTT. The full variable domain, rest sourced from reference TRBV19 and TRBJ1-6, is DGGITQSPKYLFRKEGQNVTLSCEQNLNHDAMYWYRQDPGQGLRLIYYSQIVNDFQKGDIAEGYSVSREKKESFPLTVTSAQKNPTAFYLCASGSDRGVSPLHFGNGTRLTVT.